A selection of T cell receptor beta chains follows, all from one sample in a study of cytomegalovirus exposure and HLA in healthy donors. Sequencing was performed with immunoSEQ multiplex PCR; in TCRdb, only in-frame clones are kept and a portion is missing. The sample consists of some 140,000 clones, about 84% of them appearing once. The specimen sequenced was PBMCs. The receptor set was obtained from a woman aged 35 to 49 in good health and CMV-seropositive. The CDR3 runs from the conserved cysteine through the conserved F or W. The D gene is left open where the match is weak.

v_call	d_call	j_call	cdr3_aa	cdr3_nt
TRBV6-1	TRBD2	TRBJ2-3	CASSVDSGRADTQYF	TGTGCCAGCAGTGTGGATAGCGGGAGGGCGGATACGCAGTATTTT
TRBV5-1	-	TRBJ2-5	CASSLEGVQETQYF	TGCGCCAGCAGTCTCGAGGGCGTGCAAGAGACCCAGTACTTC
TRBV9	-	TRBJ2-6	CASATRQAGANVLTF	TGTGCCAGCGCTACACGACAGGCTGGGGCCAACGTCCTGACTTTC
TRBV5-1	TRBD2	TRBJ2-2	CASSFLAGGTGELFF	TGCGCCAGCAGCTTCTTAGCGGGAGGTACCGGGGAGCTGTTTTTT
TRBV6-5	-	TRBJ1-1	CASSRQAYTEAFF	TGTGCCAGCAGCAGACAGGCTTACACTGAAGCTTTCTTT
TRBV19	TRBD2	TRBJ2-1	CASSTSGSSPRLF	TGTGCCAGTAGTACTAGCGGTTCATCACCGAGGCTCTTC
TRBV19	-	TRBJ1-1	CASSIGGGRTEAFF	TGTGCCAGTAGTATAGGCGGTGGAAGGACTGAAGCTTTCTTT
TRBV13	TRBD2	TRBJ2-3	CASSLRILLAGGGDTQYF	TGTGCCAGCAGCCTACGCATCCTACTAGCGGGAGGAGGGGATACGCAGTATTTT
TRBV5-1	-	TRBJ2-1	CASSLDYTYNEQFF	TGCGCCAGCAGCTTGGACTACACCTACAATGAGCAGTTCTTC
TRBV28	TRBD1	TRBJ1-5	CASKMTLRGQPQHF	TGTGCCAGCAAAATGACCCTCAGGGGGCAGCCCCAGCATTTT
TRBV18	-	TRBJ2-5	CASSPGLQETQYF	TGTGCCAGCTCACCGGGGCTCCAAGAGACCCAGTACTTC
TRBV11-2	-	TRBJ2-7	CASSLEAGLVSYEQYF	TGTGCCAGCAGCTTAGAGGCGGGTTTGGTCTCCTACGAGCAGTACTTC